These T cell receptor beta chains were read from a single sample in a study of cytomegalovirus exposure and HLA in healthy donors. TCRdb's table, derived via immunoSEQ multiplex PCR, lists solely in-frame clones and lacks some. In the table there are roughly 120,000 clones, around 70% of which are singletons. The specimen sequenced was PBMCs. The receptors here all came from a man younger than 45 in good health and CMV-seropositive. Each CDR3 is given with its conserved first and last residue. The D gene is left open where the match is weak. Part of the rows lack a size; the others show once, few, many or a class for expanded clones.

d_gene	v_gene	abundance	j_gene	len	CDR3nt	CDR3aa
NA	TRBV2	NA	TRBJ2-2	13	TGTGCCAGCAGTCGGACAGTCACCGGGGAGCTGTTTTTT	CASSRTVTGELFF
NA	TRBV4-1	few	TRBJ2-7	15	TGCGCCAGCAGCCAAAATCGCGTCGGTGCCTACGAGCAGTACTTC	CASSQNRVGAYEQYF
TRBD2	TRBV18	NA	TRBJ2-5	15	TGTGCCAGCTCACCACTAGCGGGGGGCCAAGAGACCCAGTACTTC	CASSPLAGGQETQYF
TRBD2	TRBV6-4	few	TRBJ2-1	16	TGTGCCAGCAGTGACTCAGGCGGGAGGGCATACAATGAGCAGTTCTTC	CASSDSGGRAYNEQFF
NA	TRBV5-5	NA	TRBJ1-1	14	TGTGCCAGCAGCTTGGGACAGATGAACACTGAAGCTTTCTTT	CASSLGQMNTEAFF
NA	TRBV6-1	few	TRBJ1-1	13	TGTGCCAGCAGAGACAATCAGGATAGGGAAGCTTTCTTT	CASRDNQDREAFF
TRBD2	TRBV5-1	NA	TRBJ2-3	18	TGCGCCAGCAGCCGGCTTACGGGGGGGATTACTAGCACAGATACGCAGTATTTT	CASSRLTGGITSTDTQYF
TRBD1	TRBV7-2	NA	TRBJ1-2	17	TGTGCCAGCAGTCCGGGACAGGGGGCCGCCATTGTGGGTGGCTACACCTTC	CASSPGQGAAIVGGYTF
NA	TRBV27	NA	TRBJ1-5	14	TGTGCCAGCAGTTTAAGACCGGGGAATCAGCCCCAGCATTTT	CASSLRPGNQPQHF
TRBD1	TRBV19	NA	TRBJ1-2	14	TGTGCCAGTAGTGCTGGACAGGGAAGGTATGGCTACACCTTC	CASSAGQGRYGYTF
TRBD2	TRBV4-3	few	TRBJ2-3	15	TGCGCCAGCAGCCCCCTAGCGGGAGTATCAGATACGCAGTATTTT	CASSPLAGVSDTQYF
NA	TRBV6-5	NA	TRBJ2-3	14	TGTGCCAGCAGTTACTCGACGGGATCAGATACGCAGTATTTT	CASSYSTGSDTQYF
NA	TRBV6-6	NA	TRBJ1-1	12	TGTGCCAGCCTCCTGGCTCCCACTGAAGCTTTCTTT	CASLLAPTEAFF
NA	TRBV6-6	NA	TRBJ2-2	14	TGTGCCAGCAGTTCCGCACGGGACACCGGGGAGCTGTTTTTT	CASSSARDTGELFF
TRBD1	TRBV9	few	TRBJ1-6	15	TGTGCCAGCAGCGCCGAGGACAGGGAAAATTCACCCCTCCACTTT	CASSAEDRENSPLHF
NA	TRBV21-1	NA	TRBJ2-1	16	TGTGCCAGCAGCCCCTCAGGACTGGCGGTGCCCTGGGGGCAGTTCTTC	CASSPSGLAVPWGQFF
TRBD1	TRBV19	few	TRBJ1-1	14	TGTGCCAGTAGTACCCGGGACAGGGGAATTGGGGCTTTCTTT	CASSTRDRGIGAFF
NA	TRBV5-1	NA	TRBJ2-5	16	TGCGCCAGCAGCTTGGTAGTCTCAGGGGGAGGAGAGACCCAGTACTTC	CASSLVVSGGGETQYF
TRBD1	TRBV27	NA	TRBJ1-4	14	TGTGCCAGCAGTATGACAGGGGTGATGGCTGGGCTGTTTTTT	CASSMTGVMAGLFF
NA	TRBV27	once	TRBJ1-3	14	TGTGCCAGCAGTTTAAGCGGGGGGGGAAACACCATATATTTT	CASSLSGGGNTIYF
NA	TRBV27	NA	TRBJ1-1	14	TGTGCCAGCAGTTTACGGGGGTTGAACACTGAAGCTTTCTTT	CASSLRGLNTEAFF
NA	TRBV5-6	NA	TRBJ2-3	16	TGTGCCAGCAGCGCTACCTTGGGGGGGCTAACAGATACGCAGTATTTT	CASSATLGGLTDTQYF
TRBD2	TRBV27	NA	TRBJ2-1	15	TGTGCCAGCAGTTTAGGCGGGAGCTCCTACAATGAGCAGTTCTTC	CASSLGGSSYNEQFF
TRBD1	TRBV28	few	TRBJ1-2	14	TGTGCCAGCAGTTACGGGGACAGATCCTATGGCTACACCTTC	CASSYGDRSYGYTF
NA	TRBV2	NA	TRBJ1-1	13	TGTGCCAGCAGAGTTTTTACAGGGACTGAAGCTTTCTTT	CASRVFTGTEAFF
TRBD1	TRBV4-1	NA	TRBJ2-4	17	TGCGCCAGCAGCCACCCTACAGGGGGCCCGGCCAAAAACATTCAGTACTTC	CASSHPTGGPAKNIQYF
NA	TRBV27	NA	TRBJ1-2	14	TGTGCCAGCAGTTTATCGCAGACAGACTATGGCTACACCTTC	CASSLSQTDYGYTF
NA	TRBV5-5	NA	TRBJ1-5	19	TGTGCCAGCAGCTTGGCGTATGACAGGCCCCCAGCGGGCAATCAGCCCCAGCATTTT	CASSLAYDRPPAGNQPQHF
NA	TRBV9	NA	TRBJ1-1	13	TGTGCCGGCAGTTACAGGGTAAACACTGAAGCTTTCTTT	CAGSYRVNTEAFF
NA	TRBV27	NA	TRBJ2-2	13	TGTGCCAGCAGTTTTGGACAGACCGGGGAGCTGTTTTTT	CASSFGQTGELFF
TRBD1	TRBV11-3	NA	TRBJ1-2	13	TGTGCCAGCAGCTTCGACAGGGCCTATGGCTACACCTTC	CASSFDRAYGYTF
TRBD1	TRBV7-2	NA	TRBJ1-1	15	TGTGCCAGCAGCTTAGGGGACAGAGTGAACACTGAAGCTTTCTTT	CASSLGDRVNTEAFF
TRBD2	TRBV5-4	NA	TRBJ2-1	15	TGTGCCAGCAGCTTGGCCGGGACTAGCGGGGGGTGGGTGTTCTTC	CASSLAGTSGGWVFF
TRBD1	TRBV4-3	NA	TRBJ2-2	16	TGCGCCAGCAGCCAGAACAGGGACAGCATCGCCGGGGAGCTGTTTTTT	CASSQNRDSIAGELFF
TRBD2	TRBV5-1	NA	TRBJ2-1	16	TGCGCCAGCAGCTCGACTAGCGGAGGGGCCTTCAATGAGCAGTTCTTC	CASSSTSGGAFNEQFF
NA	TRBV7-9	few	TRBJ1-1	13	TGTGCCAGCAGCCCTAGTATAGACACTGAAGCTTTCTTT	CASSPSIDTEAFF
TRBD2	TRBV7-8	NA	TRBJ2-2	15	TGTGCCAGCAGCTACAGCGGGAGGGCCACCGGGGAGCTGTTTTTT	CASSYSGRATGELFF
TRBD2	TRBV4-1	few	TRBJ2-1	17	TGCGCCAGCAGCCAAGCCCGCCTAGCGGGAGTTGGTAATGAGCAGTTCTTC	CASSQARLAGVGNEQFF
TRBD1	TRBV7-9	NA	TRBJ1-1	16	TGTGCCAGCAGCCCATGGGGACAGGGGGCAGACACTGAAGCTTTCTTT	CASSPWGQGADTEAFF
TRBD2	TRBV5-1	NA	TRBJ2-3	15	TGCGCCAGCAGCTCGACTAGCGGTAGCACAGATACGCAGTATTTT	CASSSTSGSTDTQYF
NA	TRBV12-5	NA	TRBJ1-1	17	TGTGCTAGTGGTTTGGTAACGGTGGGGAGGATCGACACTGAAGCTTTCTTT	CASGLVTVGRIDTEAFF
TRBD2	TRBV13	NA	TRBJ2-4	17	TGTGCCAGCAGGGACCTTAGCGGGGGGGCGCAGGCGGACATTCAGTACTTC	CASRDLSGGAQADIQYF
NA	TRBV7-8	few	TRBJ2-1	15	TGTGCCAGCAGCCCTAGAGCGGATTCCTACAATGAGCAGTTCTTC	CASSPRADSYNEQFF
TRBD1	TRBV2	NA	TRBJ1-1	14	TGTGCCAGCAGGTTGGACAGGGTTAGCACTGAAGCTTTCTTT	CASRLDRVSTEAFF
TRBD1	TRBV5-6	NA	TRBJ1-2	15	TGTGCCAGCAGCTTAGGGACAGGAGCTAACTATGGCTACACCTTC	CASSLGTGANYGYTF
TRBD1	TRBV4-3	NA	TRBJ2-2	15	TGCGCCAGCAGCCCTGGGACAGGGGACACCGGGGAGCTGTTTTTT	CASSPGTGDTGELFF
TRBD2	TRBV5-1	NA	TRBJ2-5	16	TGCGCCAGCAGCTTACTAGCGGGAGGGGGAAGAGAGACCCAGTACTTC	CASSLLAGGGRETQYF
NA	TRBV5-1	NA	TRBJ2-5	12	TGCGCCAGCATGGGGCCCCAAGAGACCCAGTACTTC	CASMGPQETQYF
NA	TRBV30	few	TRBJ1-2	13	TGTGCCTGGAGTGTAGGGGTTAACTATGGCTACACCTTC	CAWSVGVNYGYTF